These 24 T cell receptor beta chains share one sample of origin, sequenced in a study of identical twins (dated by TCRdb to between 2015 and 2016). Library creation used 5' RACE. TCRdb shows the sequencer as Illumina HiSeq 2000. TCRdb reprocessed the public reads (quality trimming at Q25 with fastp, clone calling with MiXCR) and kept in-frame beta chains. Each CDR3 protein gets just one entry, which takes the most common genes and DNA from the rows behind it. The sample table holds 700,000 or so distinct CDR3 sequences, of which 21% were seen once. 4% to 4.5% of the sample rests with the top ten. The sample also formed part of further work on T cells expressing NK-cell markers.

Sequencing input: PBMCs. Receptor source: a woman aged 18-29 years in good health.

The CDR3 DNA sequence: TGTGCCAGCAGCCAGGCCACAGGGGCGTGGGCCACCGGGGAGCTGTTTTTT. This codes for CASSQATGAWATGELFF. The chain links TRBV3-1 to TRBJ2-2; 7 nucleotides agree with TRBD1. Germline CDR1 and CDR2: LGHDT and YNNKEL (reference sequence). V shed 3 bases, J shed 4 bases, and the junction held 11 bases outside the gene matches. The length of the CDR3 is 17 residues.

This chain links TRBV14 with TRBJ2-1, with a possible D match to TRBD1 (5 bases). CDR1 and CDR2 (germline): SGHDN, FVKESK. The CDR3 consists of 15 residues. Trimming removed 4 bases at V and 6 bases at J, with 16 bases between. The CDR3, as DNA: TGTGCCAGCAGCCTCGGTGGGGCCGGGTTCAATGAGCAGTTCTTC. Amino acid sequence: CASSLGGAGFNEQFF.

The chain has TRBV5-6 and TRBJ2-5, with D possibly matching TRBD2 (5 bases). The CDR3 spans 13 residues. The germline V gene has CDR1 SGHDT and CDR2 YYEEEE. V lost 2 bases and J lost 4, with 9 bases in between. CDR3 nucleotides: TGTGCCAGCAGCTTTCGGGGAAGAGAGACCCAGTACTTC. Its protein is CASSFRGRETQYF.

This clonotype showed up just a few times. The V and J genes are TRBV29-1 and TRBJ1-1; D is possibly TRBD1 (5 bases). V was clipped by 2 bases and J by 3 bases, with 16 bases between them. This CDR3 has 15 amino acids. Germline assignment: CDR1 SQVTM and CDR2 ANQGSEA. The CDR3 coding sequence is TGCAGCGTTGAACCCCGGGCCTGGGGGGACACTGAAGCTTTCTTT. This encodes CSVEPRAWGDTEAFF.

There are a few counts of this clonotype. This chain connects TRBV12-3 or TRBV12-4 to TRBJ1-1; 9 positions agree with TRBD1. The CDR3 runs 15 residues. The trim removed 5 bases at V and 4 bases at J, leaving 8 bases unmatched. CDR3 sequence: CASSPTGGTRTEAFF. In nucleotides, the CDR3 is TGTGCCAGCAGTCCTACAGGGGGCACGCGCACTGAAGCTTTCTTT.

The DNA of the CDR3 is TGCGCCAGCAGCTTGTTTGACCCCTCTGAGCAGTACTTC. Translating gives CASSLFDPSEQYF. J is TRBJ2-7 and V is TRBV5-1; D is unresolved. In germline, CDR1 is SGHRS, CDR2 YFSETQ. V lost 1 base and J 7 bases, leaving 12 bases between the germline ends. This CDR3 contains 13 residues.

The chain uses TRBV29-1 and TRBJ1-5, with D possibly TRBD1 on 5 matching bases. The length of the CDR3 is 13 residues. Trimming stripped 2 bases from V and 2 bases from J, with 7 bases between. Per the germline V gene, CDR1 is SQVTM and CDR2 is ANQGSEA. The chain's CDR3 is CSVEMGGNQPQHF. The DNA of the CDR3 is TGCAGCGTTGAAATGGGGGGCAATCAGCCCCAGCATTTT.

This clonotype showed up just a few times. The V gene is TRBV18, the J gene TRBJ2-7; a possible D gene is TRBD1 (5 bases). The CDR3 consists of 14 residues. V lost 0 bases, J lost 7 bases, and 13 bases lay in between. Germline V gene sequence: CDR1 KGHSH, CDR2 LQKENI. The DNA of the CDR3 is TGTGCCAGCTCACCACCCTCGAACAGGCGGGAGCAGTACTTC. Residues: CASSPPSNRREQYF.

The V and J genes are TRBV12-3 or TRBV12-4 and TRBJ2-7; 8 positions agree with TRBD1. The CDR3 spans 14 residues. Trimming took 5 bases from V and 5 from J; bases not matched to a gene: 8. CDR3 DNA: TGTGCCAGCAGTCAAAGGCAGGGGGCCAACGAGCAGTACTTC. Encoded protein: CASSQRQGANEQYF.

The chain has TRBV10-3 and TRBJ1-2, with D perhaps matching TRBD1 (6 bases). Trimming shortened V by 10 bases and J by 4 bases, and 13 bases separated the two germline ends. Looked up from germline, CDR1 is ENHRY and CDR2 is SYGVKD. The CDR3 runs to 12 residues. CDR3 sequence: CASNGQTYGYTF. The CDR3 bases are TGTGCCAGTAACGGACAGACCTATGGCTACACCTTC.

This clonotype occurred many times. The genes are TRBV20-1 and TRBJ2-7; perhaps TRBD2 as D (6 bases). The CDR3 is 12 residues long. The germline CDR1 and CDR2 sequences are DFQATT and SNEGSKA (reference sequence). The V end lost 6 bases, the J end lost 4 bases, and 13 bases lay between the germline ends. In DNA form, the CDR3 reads TGCAGTGCACACTTCCGGGAGTACGAGCAGTACTTC. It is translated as CSAHFREYEQYF.

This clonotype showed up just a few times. For the CDR3, the DNA is TGTGCCAGCAGCTTAGTGAGAGACAATGAGCAGTTCTTC. Translating gives CASSLVRDNEQFF. The rearrangement links TRBV7-2 to TRBJ2-1; unclear D gene. Germline V gives CDR1 SGHTA, CDR2 FQGNSA. The length of the CDR3 is 13 residues. V was pared by 1 base and J by 5 bases, with 6 bases between. Combining the CDR3 with reference TRBV7-2 and TRBJ2-1 gives the whole variable domain GAGVSQSPSNKVTEKGKDVELRCDPISGHTALYWYRQSLGQGLEFLIYFQGNSAPDKSGLPSDRFSAERTGGSVSTLTIQRTQQEDSAVYLCASSLVRDNEQFFGPGTRLTVL.

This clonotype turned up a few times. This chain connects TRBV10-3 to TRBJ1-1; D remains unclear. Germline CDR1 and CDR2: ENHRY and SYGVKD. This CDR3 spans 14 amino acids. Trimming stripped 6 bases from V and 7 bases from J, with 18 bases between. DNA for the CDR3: TGTGCCATCAGCACGGGCCTCTCAATAGGTGAAGCTTTCTTT. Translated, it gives CAISTGLSIGEAFF.

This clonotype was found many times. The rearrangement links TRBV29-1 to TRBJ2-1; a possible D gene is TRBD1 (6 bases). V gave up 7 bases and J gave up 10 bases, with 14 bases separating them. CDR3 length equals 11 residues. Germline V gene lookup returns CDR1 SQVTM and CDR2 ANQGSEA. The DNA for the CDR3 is TGCAGCGGCTACAGGGCAGAGGAGCAGTTCTTC. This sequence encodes CSGYRAEEQFF.

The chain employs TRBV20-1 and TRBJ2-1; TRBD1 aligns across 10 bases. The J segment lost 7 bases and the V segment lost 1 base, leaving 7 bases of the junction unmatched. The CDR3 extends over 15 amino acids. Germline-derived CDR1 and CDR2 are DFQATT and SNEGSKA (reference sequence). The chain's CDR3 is CSARVPGQGRNEQFF. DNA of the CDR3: TGCAGTGCTAGAGTACCGGGACAGGGGAGGAATGAGCAGTTCTTC.

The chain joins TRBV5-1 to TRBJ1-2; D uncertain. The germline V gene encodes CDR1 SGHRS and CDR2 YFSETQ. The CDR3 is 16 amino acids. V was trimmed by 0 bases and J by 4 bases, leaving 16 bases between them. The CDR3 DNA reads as TGCGCCAGCAGCTTGGGGCACGCCCTCGGTTCCTATGGCTACACCTTC. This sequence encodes CASSLGHALGSYGYTF.

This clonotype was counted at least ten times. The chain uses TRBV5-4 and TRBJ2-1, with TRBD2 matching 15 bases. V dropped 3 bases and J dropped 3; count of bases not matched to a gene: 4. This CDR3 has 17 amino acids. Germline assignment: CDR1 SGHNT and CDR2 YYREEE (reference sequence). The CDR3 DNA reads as TGTGCCAGCAGCTATTGGACTAGCGGGAGGGTCTACAATGAGCAGTTCTTC. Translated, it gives CASSYWTSGRVYNEQFF.

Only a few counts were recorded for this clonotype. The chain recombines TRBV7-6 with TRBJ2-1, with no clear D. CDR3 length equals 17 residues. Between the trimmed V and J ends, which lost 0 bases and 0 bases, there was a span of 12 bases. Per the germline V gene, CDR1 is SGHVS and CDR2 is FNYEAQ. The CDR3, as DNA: TGTGCCAGCAGCTTAGCGCCTCGGCAACCCTCCTACAATGAGCAGTTCTTC. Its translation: CASSLAPRQPSYNEQFF.

DNA for the CDR3: TGTGCTAGTGGTTGGATCTCCGGGGGTGGCACTGAAGCTTTCTTT. Encoded protein: CASGWISGGGTEAFF. The V and J genes are TRBV12-5 and TRBJ1-1; D is perhaps TRBD1 (5 bases). Trimming took 4 bases from V and 4 from J, leaving 16 bases between them. Germline CDR1 is LGHNT and CDR2 is FRNRAP. The CDR3 is 15 residues long.

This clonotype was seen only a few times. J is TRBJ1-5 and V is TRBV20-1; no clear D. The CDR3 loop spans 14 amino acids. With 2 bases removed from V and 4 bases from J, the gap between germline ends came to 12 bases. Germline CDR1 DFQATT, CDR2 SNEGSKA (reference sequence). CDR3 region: CSARPGGRNQPQHF. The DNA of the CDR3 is TGCAGTGCTAGACCCGGAGGTAGGAATCAGCCCCAGCATTTT.

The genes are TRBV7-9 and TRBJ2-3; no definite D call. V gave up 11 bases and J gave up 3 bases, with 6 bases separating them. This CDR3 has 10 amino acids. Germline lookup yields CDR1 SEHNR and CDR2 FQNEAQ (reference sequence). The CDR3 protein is CAVATDTQYF. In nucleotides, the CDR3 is TGTGCCGTAGCAACAGATACGCAGTATTTT.

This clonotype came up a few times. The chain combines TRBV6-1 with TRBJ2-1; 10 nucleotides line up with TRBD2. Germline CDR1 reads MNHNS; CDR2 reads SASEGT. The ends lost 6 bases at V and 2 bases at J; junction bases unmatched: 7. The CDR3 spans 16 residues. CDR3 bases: TGTGCCAGCAGGTCGACCAGCGGGAGGGCCTACAATGAGCAGTTCTTC. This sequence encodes CASRSTSGRAYNEQFF.

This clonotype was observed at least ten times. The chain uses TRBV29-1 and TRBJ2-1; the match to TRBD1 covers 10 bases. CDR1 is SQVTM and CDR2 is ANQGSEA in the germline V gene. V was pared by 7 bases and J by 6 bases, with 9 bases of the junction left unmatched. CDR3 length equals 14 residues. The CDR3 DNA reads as TGCAGCGCCCGTCGACAGGGGGCAAGCAATGAGCAGTTCTTC. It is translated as CSARRQGASNEQFF.

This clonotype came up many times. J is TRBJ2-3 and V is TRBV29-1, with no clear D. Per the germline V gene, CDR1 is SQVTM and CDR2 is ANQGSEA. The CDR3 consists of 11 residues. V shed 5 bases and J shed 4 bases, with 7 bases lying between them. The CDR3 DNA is TGCAGCGTTCGATCCTCAGATACGCAGTATTTT. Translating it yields CSVRSSDTQYF.